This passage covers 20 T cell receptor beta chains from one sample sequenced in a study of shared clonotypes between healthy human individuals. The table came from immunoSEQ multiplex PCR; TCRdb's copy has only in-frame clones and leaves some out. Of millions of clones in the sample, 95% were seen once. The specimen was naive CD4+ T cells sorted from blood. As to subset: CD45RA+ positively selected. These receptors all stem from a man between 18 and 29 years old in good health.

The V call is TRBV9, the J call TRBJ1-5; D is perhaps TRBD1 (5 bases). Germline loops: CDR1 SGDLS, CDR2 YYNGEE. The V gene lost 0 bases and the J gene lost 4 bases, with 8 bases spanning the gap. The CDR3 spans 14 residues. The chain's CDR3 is CASSVEGENQPQHF. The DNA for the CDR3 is TGTGCCAGCAGCGTAGAAGGGGAGAATCAGCCCCAGCATTTT.

CDR3 coding DNA: TGTGCCAGCGGAACTACGGACAGGTACGAGCAGTACTTC. Its translation: CASGTTDRYEQYF. The chain is built from TRBV2 and TRBJ2-7, with 7 bases fitting TRBD1. Trimming at V came to 8 bases and at J to 4 bases, leaving 8 bases not matched to a gene. Looked up from germline, CDR1 is SNHLY and CDR2 is FYNNEI. The CDR3 loop spans 13 amino acids.

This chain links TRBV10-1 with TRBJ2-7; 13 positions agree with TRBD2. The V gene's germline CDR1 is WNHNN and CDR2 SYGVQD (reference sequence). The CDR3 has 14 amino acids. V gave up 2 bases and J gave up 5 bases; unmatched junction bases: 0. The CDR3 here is CASSEGTSGDEQYF. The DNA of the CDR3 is TGCGCCAGCAGTGAGGGGACTAGCGGGGACGAGCAGTACTTC.

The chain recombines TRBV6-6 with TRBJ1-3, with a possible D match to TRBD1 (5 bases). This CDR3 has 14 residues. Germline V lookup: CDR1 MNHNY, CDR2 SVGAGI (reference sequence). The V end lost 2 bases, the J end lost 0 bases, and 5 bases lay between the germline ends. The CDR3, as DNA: TGTGCCAGCAGTTACGGGGCCTCTGGAAACACCATATATTTT. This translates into CASSYGASGNTIYF.

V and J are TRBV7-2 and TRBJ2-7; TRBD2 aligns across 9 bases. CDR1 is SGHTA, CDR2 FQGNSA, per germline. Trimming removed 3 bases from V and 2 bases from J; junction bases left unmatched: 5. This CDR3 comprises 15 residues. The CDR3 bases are TGTGCCAGCAGCTTTCGGTCTAGCGGGACCTACGAGCAGTACTTC. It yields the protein CASSFRSSGTYEQYF.

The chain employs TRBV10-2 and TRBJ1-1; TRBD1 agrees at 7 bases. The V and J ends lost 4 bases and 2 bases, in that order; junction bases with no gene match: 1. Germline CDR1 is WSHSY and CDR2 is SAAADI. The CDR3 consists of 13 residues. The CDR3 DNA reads TGCGCCAGCAGTGTAGGGGGCAACACTGAAGCTTTCTTT. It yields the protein CASSVGGNTEAFF.

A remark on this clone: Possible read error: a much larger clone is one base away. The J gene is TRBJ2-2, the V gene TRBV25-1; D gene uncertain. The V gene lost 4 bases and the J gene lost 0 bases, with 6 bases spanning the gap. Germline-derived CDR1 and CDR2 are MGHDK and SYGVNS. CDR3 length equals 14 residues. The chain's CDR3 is CASSALTNTGELFF. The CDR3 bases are TGTGCCAGCAGTGCCCTTACGAACACCGGGGAGCTGTTTTTT.

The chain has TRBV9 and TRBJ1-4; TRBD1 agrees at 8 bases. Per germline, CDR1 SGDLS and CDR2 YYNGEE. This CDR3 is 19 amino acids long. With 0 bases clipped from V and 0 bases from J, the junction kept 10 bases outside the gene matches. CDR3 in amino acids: CASSVGDRGPRATNEKLFF. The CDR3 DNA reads TGTGCCAGCAGCGTAGGAGACAGGGGTCCCCGAGCAACTAATGAAAAACTGTTTTTT.

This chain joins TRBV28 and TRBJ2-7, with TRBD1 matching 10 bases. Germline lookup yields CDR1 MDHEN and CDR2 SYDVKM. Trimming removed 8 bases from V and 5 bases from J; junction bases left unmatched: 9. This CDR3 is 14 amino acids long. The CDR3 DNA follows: TGTGCCAGCCTTACGACAGGGGGCGCGGACGAGCAGTACTTC. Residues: CASLTTGGADEQYF.

DNA for the CDR3: TGTGCCAGCAGCTTAGTTGCAGACTATGGCTACACCTTC. Its translation: CASSLVADYGYTF. The chain carries TRBV7-9 and TRBJ1-2; D is undetermined. CDR3 length: 13 residues. Germline V gene sequence: CDR1 SEHNR, CDR2 FQNEAQ (reference sequence). Trimming shortened V by 1 base and J by 3 bases, and 6 bases separated the two germline ends.

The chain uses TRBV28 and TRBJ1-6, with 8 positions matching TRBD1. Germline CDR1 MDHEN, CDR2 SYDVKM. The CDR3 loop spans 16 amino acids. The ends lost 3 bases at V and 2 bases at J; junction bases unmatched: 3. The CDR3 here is CASSLYRGTYNSPLHF. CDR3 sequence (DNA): TGTGCCAGCAGTTTGTACAGGGGGACCTATAATTCACCCCTCCACTTT.

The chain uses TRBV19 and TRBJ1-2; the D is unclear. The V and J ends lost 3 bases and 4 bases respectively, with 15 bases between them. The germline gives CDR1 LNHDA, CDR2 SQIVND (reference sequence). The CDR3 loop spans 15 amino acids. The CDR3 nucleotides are TGTGCCAGTAGTATGGGAACAGACTCCTTCTATGGCTACACCTTC. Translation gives CASSMGTDSFYGYTF.

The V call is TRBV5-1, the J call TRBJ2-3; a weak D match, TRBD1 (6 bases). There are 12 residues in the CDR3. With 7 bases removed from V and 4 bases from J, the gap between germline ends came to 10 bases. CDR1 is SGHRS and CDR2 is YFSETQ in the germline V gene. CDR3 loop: CASGGGPDTQYF. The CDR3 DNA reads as TGCGCCAGCGGGGGCGGGCCAGATACGCAGTATTTT.

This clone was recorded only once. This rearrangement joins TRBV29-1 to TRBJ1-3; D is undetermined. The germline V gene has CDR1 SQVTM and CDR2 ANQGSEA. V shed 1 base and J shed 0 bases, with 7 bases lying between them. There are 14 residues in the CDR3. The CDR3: CSVEGRISGNTIYF. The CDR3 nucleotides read TGCAGCGTTGAAGGGAGAATCTCTGGAAACACCATATATTTT.

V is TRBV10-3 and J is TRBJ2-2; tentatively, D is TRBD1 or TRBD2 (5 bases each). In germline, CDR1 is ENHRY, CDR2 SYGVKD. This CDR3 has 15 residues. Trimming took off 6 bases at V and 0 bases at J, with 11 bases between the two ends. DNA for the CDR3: TGTGCCATCAGATCCGGGGCTTCGAACACCGGGGAGCTGTTTTTT. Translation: CAIRSGASNTGELFF.

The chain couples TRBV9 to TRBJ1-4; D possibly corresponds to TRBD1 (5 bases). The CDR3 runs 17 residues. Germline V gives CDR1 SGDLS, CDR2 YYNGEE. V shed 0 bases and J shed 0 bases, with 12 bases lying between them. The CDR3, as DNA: TGTGCCAGCAGCGTAGGGGGCGTAAGAGCAACTAATGAAAAACTGTTTTTT. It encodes CASSVGGVRATNEKLFF.

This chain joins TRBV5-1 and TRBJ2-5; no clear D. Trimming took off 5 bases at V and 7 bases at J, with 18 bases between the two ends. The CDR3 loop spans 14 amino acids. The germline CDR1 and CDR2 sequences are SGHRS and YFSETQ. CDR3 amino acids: CASRSAVDLGTQYF. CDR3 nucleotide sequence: TGCGCCAGCAGATCGGCAGTGGATCTAGGGACCCAGTACTTC.

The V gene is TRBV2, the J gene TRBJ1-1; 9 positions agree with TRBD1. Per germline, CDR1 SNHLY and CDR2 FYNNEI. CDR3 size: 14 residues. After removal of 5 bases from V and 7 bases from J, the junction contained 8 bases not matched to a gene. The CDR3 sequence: CASSLGTGNSEAFF. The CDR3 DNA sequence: TGTGCCAGCAGTCTCGGGACAGGGAATAGTGAAGCTTTCTTT.

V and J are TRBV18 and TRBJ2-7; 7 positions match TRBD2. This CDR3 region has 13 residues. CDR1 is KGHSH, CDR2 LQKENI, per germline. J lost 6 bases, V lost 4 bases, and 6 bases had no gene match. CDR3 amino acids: CASSRFREGEQYF. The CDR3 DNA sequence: TGTGCCAGCTCACGTTTCAGGGAGGGCGAGCAGTACTTC.

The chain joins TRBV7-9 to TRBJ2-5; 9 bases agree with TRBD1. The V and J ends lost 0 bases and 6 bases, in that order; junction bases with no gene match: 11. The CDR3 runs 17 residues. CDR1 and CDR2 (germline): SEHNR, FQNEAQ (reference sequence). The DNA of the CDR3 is TGTGCCAGCAGCTTAGCGCTCGGACAGGGGCTTTCGCAGACCCAGTACTTC. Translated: CASSLALGQGLSQTQYF.